This T cell receptor beta chain is from a study of blood T cell repertoires in COVID-19. In the study overall: Collection of acute and convalescent COVID-19 samples took place in the United States, Italy and Spain. The analysed material was cDNA or gDNA that came from T cells, B-cell-depleted T cells, or PBMCs.

Germline CDR1 ENHRY, CDR2 SYGVKD. The germline V and J ends were trimmed by 8 bases and 3 bases, with 11 bases remaining between them. The CDR3 runs 12 residues. Original processing methods: Amplified reference gene primers provided the basis for estimating nucleated cell counts. Only in-frame clones appear in the TCRdb table, and some are missing; sequencing was by immunoSEQ multiplex PCR. Clone size and V and J calls were adopted from that table, with D and trimming inferred from the DNA. The sample includes roughly 200,000 clones, approximately 87% of them seen just once. Sequenced sample: peripheral blood. This sequence joins TRBV10-3 and TRBJ2-7; unclear D gene. The receptor's source is a woman between 18 and 29 years old who had recovered from COVID-19. Here the CDR3 reads CAIGGMFYEQYF. The DNA of the CDR3 is TGTGCCATCGGCGGAATGTTCTACGAGCAGTACTTC.